This T cell receptor (beta chain) originates from a study of cytomegalovirus exposure and HLA in healthy donors. Findings of the study overall: According to the study, 160 or so TCR beta chains were cytomegalovirus-associated. Testing in vitro showed a few CMV-associated chains specific for CMV antigens. A later analysis, which compared TCR beta chains of equal frequency, found the HLA-associated ones more clonally expanded.

PCR used 60 Vbeta primers and 13 Jbeta primers. Per the authors' pipeline: Around 80 million unique TCR beta chains, roughly 11 million of them shared, were counted by a later analysis. Profiled with immunoSEQ multiplex PCR; TCRdb holds only in-frame clones, not every one. The DNA was the basis for D and trimming; V, J and clone size are from that table. The data show roughly 190,000 clones, around 74% seen once. About this clone: What it recognizes is unknown.

The CDR3 contains 14 residues. CDR1 is SEHNR, CDR2 FQNEAQ, per germline (reference sequence). The J segment lost 5 bases and the V segment lost 6 bases, leaving 8 bases of the junction unmatched. The specimen was PBMCs. V usage is TRBV7-9 and J usage is TRBJ1-1, with 8 bases that match TRBD1. This TCR was recovered from a female donor in good health and CMV-seronegative. The CDR3 coding sequence is TGTGCCAGCAGTCACGACAGGGGTTGGACTGAAGCTTTCTTT. It specifies CASSHDRGWTEAFF.